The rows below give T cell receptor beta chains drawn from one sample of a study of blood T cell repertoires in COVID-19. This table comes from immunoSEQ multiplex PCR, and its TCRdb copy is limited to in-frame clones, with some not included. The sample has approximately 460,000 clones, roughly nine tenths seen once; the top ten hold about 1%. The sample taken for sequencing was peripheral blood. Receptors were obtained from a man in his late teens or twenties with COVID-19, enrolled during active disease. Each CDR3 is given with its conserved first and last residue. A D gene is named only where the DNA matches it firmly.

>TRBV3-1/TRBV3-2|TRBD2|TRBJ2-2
TGTGCCAGCAGCCAAGATCCCATATACCGGGACTATTCTGGCGGGGAGCTGTTTTTT
CASSQDPIYRDYSGGELFF
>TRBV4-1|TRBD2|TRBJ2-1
TGCGCCAGCAGCCGGGGACTAGCGGGAGGGGCCACCTACAATGAGCAGTTCTTC
CASSRGLAGGATYNEQFF
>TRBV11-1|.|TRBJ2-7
TGTGCCAGCGGAGGGGGCCACGAGCAGTACTTC
CASGGGHEQYF
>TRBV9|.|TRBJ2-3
TGTGCCAGCAGCGGCGACAGTTCTAGCACAGATACGCAGTATTTT
CASSGDSSSTDTQYF
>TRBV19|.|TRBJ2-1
TGTGCCAGTAGTATAGCACTGTTATCACGAGGTGAGCAGTTCTTC
CASSIALLSRGEQFF
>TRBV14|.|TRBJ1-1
TGTGCCAGCAGCCCCCAGATGAACACTGAAGCTTTCTTT
CASSPQMNTEAFF
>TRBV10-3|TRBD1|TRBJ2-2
TGTGCCATCAGTGAGCCGACAGGGGGGTTCCCCGGGGAGCTGTTTTTT
CAISEPTGGFPGELFF
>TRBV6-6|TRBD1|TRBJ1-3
TGTGCCAGCAGTCTGCGGACAGGGGGCCAGGACTCTGGAAACACCATATATTTT
CASSLRTGGQDSGNTIYF
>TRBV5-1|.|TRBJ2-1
TGCGCCAGCAGCTTGGTCCGACTGGCGAGCTCCTACAATGAGCAGTTCTTC
CASSLVRLASSYNEQFF
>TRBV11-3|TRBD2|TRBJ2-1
TGTGCCAGCAGCTTACCCACCCTAGCGGGAGATACAAATGAGCAGTTCTTC
CASSLPTLAGDTNEQFF
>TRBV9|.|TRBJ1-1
TGTGCCAGCAGCGTGGCGGACAGCTCCAACACTGAAGCTTTCTTT
CASSVADSSNTEAFF
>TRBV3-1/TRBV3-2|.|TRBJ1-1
TGTGCCAGCAGCCAAGGGGGGGTCACTGAAGCTTTCTTT
CASSQGGVTEAFF
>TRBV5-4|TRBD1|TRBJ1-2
TGTGCCAGCAGTCCCGGGACAGGGGCAAACTATGGCTACACCTTC
CASSPGTGANYGYTF
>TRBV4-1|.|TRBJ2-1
TGCGCCAGCAGCCAAGGAAAACTCTACCTACGGGGGAATGAGCAGTTCTTC
CASSQGKLYLRGNEQFF
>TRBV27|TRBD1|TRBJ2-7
TGTGCCAGCAGTTTAAACGGACAGGTTGGCTACGAGCAGTACTTC
CASSLNGQVGYEQYF